The TCR beta chain described here comes from a study of human T cells and chemical hapten exposure. This clonotype has more than one count but fewer than ten. Its antigen remains unidentified. The study's findings and limits: TCRs whose frequency exceeded 1 in 1000 remained the same following DPC sensitization.

Total RNA was extracted from unfractionated whole blood. V lost 3 bases, J lost 3 bases, and 17 bases lay in between. The CDR3 totals 16 residues. Individual cDNA molecules had unique molecular identifiers attached to them by the library. TCRdb reanalysed the 5' RACE reads using MiXCR and keeps one entry per CDR3 protein. The table includes 110,000 or so distinct CDR3 sequences, roughly 19% detected once. The rearrangement uses TRBV12-3 or TRBV12-4 and TRBJ2-5, with D uncertain. The TCR sequence derives from a human donor in good health. CDR3 sequence: CASSLLQSRSKETQYF. CDR3 DNA sequence: TGTGCCAGCAGTTTGTTGCAGTCGAGGTCCAAAGAGACCCAGTACTTC.